These 29 T cell receptor beta chains share one sample of origin, sequenced in a study of T-cell reconstitution after alpha-beta-depleted transplantation in children. Unique molecular identifiers tagged the TCRbeta library. One entry per CDR3 protein, called by TCRdb with MiXCR from the PCR reads. The sample lists around 360,000 distinct CDR3 sequences; 10% were seen once. Sequenced here: PBMCs from the stem cell graft donor, sampled from the stem cell graft. The origin of the receptors is a human donor who donated a stem cell graft to a child with acute lymphoblastic leukemia.

The chain recombines TRBV5-1 with TRBJ2-5; TRBD2 matches 7 bases. The trim removed 0 bases at V and 5 bases at J, leaving 7 bases unmatched. CDR3 size: 15 residues. CDR1 is SGHRS and CDR2 is YFSETQ in the germline V gene. DNA for the CDR3: TGCGCCAGCAGCTTGGGCGGGAGAGGCGAGGAGACCCAGTACTTC. Residues: CASSLGGRGEETQYF. The complete variable domain, with remaining parts taken from reference TRBV5-1 and TRBJ2-5, reads KAGVTQTPRYLIKTRGQQVTLSCSPISGHRSVSWYQQTPGQGLQFLFEYFSETQRNKGNFPGRFSGRQFSNSRSEMNVSTLELGDSALYLCASSLGGRGEETQYFGPGTRLLVL.

In its sample, this clonotype was seen many times. The rearrangement uses TRBV20-1 and TRBJ1-2, with D uncertain. This CDR3 region has 11 residues. Germline V gene lookup returns CDR1 DFQATT and CDR2 SNEGSKA (reference sequence). Trimming cost V 0 bases and J 5 bases, with 4 bases left between them. The CDR3 coding sequence is TGCAGTGCTAGAGAGTTATATGGCTACACCTTC. Its translation is CSARELYGYTF.

CDR3 sequence: CSARWGFLRDEQFF. CDR3 DNA: TGCAGTGCTAGATGGGGGTTCCTTAGGGATGAGCAGTTCTTC. The genes are TRBV20-1 and TRBJ2-1; D might be TRBD1 or TRBD2, each matching 5 bases. The CDR3 is 14 residues long. Germline CDR1 and CDR2: DFQATT and SNEGSKA (reference sequence). V gave up 2 bases and J gave up 8 bases, with 16 bases separating them.

The V gene is TRBV10-3, the J gene TRBJ2-1; TRBD2 agrees at 11 bases. The CDR3 is 15 residues long. J gave up 5 bases and V 4 bases, and 4 bases lay outside the gene matches. Germline CDR1 is ENHRY and CDR2 is SYGVKD. The DNA for the CDR3 is TGTGCCATCAGTGGACTAGCGGGAAACAACAATGAGCAGTTCTTC. Protein: CAISGLAGNNNEQFF.

The rearrangement joins TRBV7-6 to TRBJ2-2, with 8 bases aligning to TRBD1. Germline-derived CDR1 and CDR2 are SGHVS and FNYEAQ. This CDR3 contains 15 residues. The ends lost 2 bases at V and 7 bases at J; junction bases unmatched: 6. The CDR3 here is CASSLKGTGGGELFF. Written as DNA, the CDR3 is TGTGCCAGCAGCTTAAAGGGGACAGGCGGCGGGGAGCTGTTTTTT.

This clonotype has more than one count but fewer than ten. The chain has TRBV19 and TRBJ2-1, with D possibly called TRBD1 or TRBD2 (5 bases each). The CDR3 is 15 residues long. The V end was cut by 5 bases, the J end by 9 bases, with 20 bases between. Germline CDR1 reads LNHDA; CDR2 reads SQIVND (reference sequence). Here the CDR3 reads CASSPEGRPRSEQFF. The CDR3 DNA follows: TGTGCCAGTAGTCCAGAGGGACGCCCACGATCTGAGCAGTTCTTC.

This clonotype was detected ten times or more. The chain employs TRBV7-3 and TRBJ2-7; possible D gene TRBD2, 7 bases. Germline assignment: CDR1 SGHTA and CDR2 FQGTGA. There are 13 residues in the CDR3. The germline V and J ends were trimmed by 0 bases and 6 bases, with 9 bases remaining between them. This chain's CDR3 is CASSLTGGGEQYF. CDR3 coding DNA: TGTGCCAGCAGCTTAACGGGAGGGGGCGAGCAGTACTTC.

This clonotype has just a few counts. The chain employs TRBV7-2 and TRBJ1-1; no clear D gene. Deletions cut 1 base from V and 0 bases from J, with 12 bases between. The germline CDR1 and CDR2 sequences are SGHTA and FQGNSA. The CDR3 runs 16 residues. CDR3 loop: CASSLGSGTMNTEAFF. Here the CDR3 DNA reads TGTGCCAGCAGCTTAGGATCGGGCACCATGAACACTGAAGCTTTCTTT. Looking up the rest from reference TRBV7-2 and TRBJ1-1 gives the full variable domain: GAGVSQSPSNKVTEKGKDVELRCDPISGHTALYWYRQSLGQGLEFLIYFQGNSAPDKSGLPSDRFSAERTGGSVSTLTIQRTQQEDSAVYLCASSLGSGTMNTEAFFGQGTRLTVV.

This clonotype was observed at least ten times. V is TRBV20-1 and J is TRBJ1-2; 8 bases agree with TRBD1. Per germline, CDR1 DFQATT and CDR2 SNEGSKA (reference sequence). The CDR3 covers 14 residues. Germline trimming cut 3 bases from V and 7 bases from J; bases unmatched to any gene: 10. The CDR3 DNA sequence: TGCAGTGCTAGTGGGACAGGCGGCAGGGGTGGCTACACCTTC. It is translated as CSASGTGGRGGYTF.

This sequence joins TRBV2 and TRBJ2-5; TRBD2 matches 9 bases. Germline V gene data show CDR1 as SNHLY and CDR2 as FYNNEI. Losses at the gene ends were 6 bases for V and 5 bases for J; bases not matched to a gene: 7. The CDR3 runs 14 residues. The CDR3 DNA follows: TGTGCCAGCAGACTAGCGGGTCACGAGGAGACCCAGTACTTC. It codes for CASRLAGHEETQYF.

This clonotype was observed a few times. The chain has TRBV5-1 and TRBJ2-7, with 9 bases fitting TRBD1. The CDR3 sequence is 14 residues long. V shed 4 bases, J shed 5 bases, and the junction held 7 bases outside the gene matches. CDR1 is SGHRS and CDR2 is YFSETQ in the germline V gene. CDR3 region: CASSLNGDRDEQYF. The CDR3, as DNA: TGCGCCAGCAGCCTTAACGGGGACAGGGACGAGCAGTACTTC.

This clonotype showed up just a few times. The rearrangement uses TRBV28 and TRBJ2-7; the match to TRBD1 covers 9 bases. The CDR3 has 14 residues. Germline CDR1 and CDR2: MDHEN and SYDVKM. J lost 5 bases, V lost 3 bases, and 5 bases had no gene match. CDR3 sequence (DNA): TGTGCCAGCAGTTTTTGGGGACAGGGCCACGAGCAGTACTTC. Its protein is CASSFWGQGHEQYF.

This clonotype was seen a handful of times. The gene calls are TRBV7-3 and TRBJ2-1; 8 nucleotides match TRBD2. The ends lost 1 base at V and 5 bases at J; junction bases unmatched: 4. This CDR3 contains 15 residues. In germline, CDR1 is SGHTA, CDR2 FQGTGA. The CDR3: CASSLRVAGNNEQFF. The CDR3 nucleotides are TGTGCCAGCAGCTTAAGGGTAGCGGGGAACAATGAGCAGTTCTTC.

There are a few counts of this clonotype. This rearrangement joins TRBV20-1 to TRBJ2-3, with TRBD1 identical over 11 bases. CDR3 length: 14 residues. The V and J ends lost 6 bases and 3 bases, in that order; junction bases with no gene match: 5. CDR1 is DFQATT and CDR2 is SNEGSKA in the germline V gene (reference sequence). CDR3 in amino acids: CSASGQGVTDTQYF. The CDR3, as DNA: TGCAGTGCGTCGGGACAGGGGGTAACAGATACGCAGTATTTT.

This clonotype was detected many times. V usage is TRBV7-6 and J usage is TRBJ1-1; no firm D call. The CDR3 loop spans 14 amino acids. Trimming pared 5 bases from V and 1 base from J, leaving 11 bases between. CDR1 is SGHVS, CDR2 FNYEAQ, per germline. The DNA of the CDR3 is TGTGCCAGCAGCCCAACCGCGGGGAACACTGAAGCTTTCTTT. It yields the protein CASSPTAGNTEAFF. The variable domain in full, completed from reference TRBV7-6 and TRBJ1-1, reads GAGVSQSPRYKVTKRGQDVALRCDPISGHVSLYWYRQALGQGPEFLTYFNYEAQQDKSGLPNDRFSAERPEGSISTLTIQRTEQRDSAMYRCASSPTAGNTEAFFGQGTRLTVV.

The genes are TRBV7-8 and TRBJ2-5; TRBD1 matches at 8 bases. With 5 bases clipped from V and 0 bases from J, the junction kept 8 bases outside the gene matches. The CDR3 has 16 residues. Germline V CDR1 and CDR2: SGHVS, FQNEAQ. The CDR3 region has the DNA TGTGCCAGCAGCCCCGACAGGGGCCTGTACCAAGAGACCCAGTACTTC. Its translation is CASSPDRGLYQETQYF.

The chain recombines TRBV7-2 with TRBJ2-1; TRBD2 is a possible D gene (7 bases). V was shortened by 6 bases and J by 4 bases, with 19 bases between the two germline ends. CDR1 and CDR2 from the germline V gene are SGHTA and FQGNSA. The CDR3 is 16 residues long. The CDR3 nucleotides are TGTGCCAGCAGTAGGACCGGGGGGCGCGTGTACAATGAGCAGTTCTTC. Its protein is CASSRTGGRVYNEQFF.

There are a few counts of this clonotype. The chain links TRBV20-1 to TRBJ2-5, with TRBD2 matching 12 bases. In germline, CDR1 is DFQATT, CDR2 SNEGSKA (reference sequence). J was trimmed by 5 bases and V by 6 bases; bases with no gene match: 10. CDR3 length equals 15 residues. The CDR3 DNA reads as TGCAGTGCCCCACTAGCGGGAGGTGGTAGGGAGACCCAGTACTTC. Translating gives CSAPLAGGGRETQYF.

This clonotype has more than one count but fewer than ten. The CDR3 DNA reads TGTGCCAGCAGCTTAAGCGAGAGCGATGCAGATACGCAGTATTTT. It codes for CASSLSESDADTQYF. The V and J genes are TRBV7-9 and TRBJ2-3; D not resolved. The CDR3 totals 15 residues. Trimming left V 2 bases short and J 4 bases short, with 13 bases between. In germline, CDR1 is SEHNR, CDR2 FQNEAQ (reference sequence).

This chain joins TRBV7-9 and TRBJ2-7; D not certain. This CDR3 has 12 residues. CDR1 and CDR2 (germline): SEHNR, FQNEAQ (reference sequence). The germline V and J ends were trimmed by 4 bases and 5 bases, with 9 bases remaining between them. The CDR3 bases are TGTGCCAGCAGCTCAACGTCCCACGAGCAGTACTTC. This gives the protein CASSSTSHEQYF.

The chain uses TRBV20-1 and TRBJ2-7, with a tentative D call TRBD2 (5 bases). Germline values: CDR1 DFQATT, CDR2 SNEGSKA (reference sequence). The CDR3 covers 14 residues. V was shortened by 5 bases and J by 4 bases, with 18 bases between the two germline ends. CDR3 bases: TGCAGTGCTCCCATACCCGCTAGCAGGTACGAGCAGTACTTC. It encodes CSAPIPASRYEQYF.

This clonotype was seen a few times. V gene TRBV12-3 or TRBV12-4 combines with J gene TRBJ2-3; 7 bases agree with TRBD2. The CDR3 has 14 amino acids. V was pared by 7 bases and J by 4 bases, with 8 bases of the junction left unmatched. CDR3 DNA sequence: TGTGCCAGCACAGGCCAGCGGGACTCAGATACGCAGTATTTT. It codes for CASTGQRDSDTQYF.

The table lists this clonotype with a few counts. This chain connects TRBV24-1 to TRBJ2-5, with 12 bases that match TRBD2. Trimming at V came to 3 bases and at J to 3 bases, leaving 7 bases not matched to a gene. The CDR3 runs 17 residues. CDR1 is KGHDR and CDR2 is SFDVKD in the germline V gene. The CDR3 DNA is TGTGCCACCAGTGATGGCTACTGGACTAGCGGGGAAGAGACCCAGTACTTC. Translated, it gives CATSDGYWTSGEETQYF.

The V gene is TRBV20-1, the J gene TRBJ2-5, with 9 bases matching TRBD1. CDR1 and CDR2 (germline): DFQATT, SNEGSKA (reference sequence). The J segment lost 3 bases and the V segment lost 5 bases, leaving 4 bases of the junction unmatched. CDR3 length: 13 residues. The DNA for the CDR3 is TGCAGTGCTGGGGACAGGGTGAAAGAGACCCAGTACTTC. Protein product: CSAGDRVKETQYF.

This chain links TRBV6-2 or TRBV6-3 with TRBJ2-7; D not resolved. Trimming removed 4 bases from V and 6 bases from J, with 10 bases in between. In germline, CDR1 is MNHEY, CDR2 SVGEGT. The CDR3 length is 12 residues. The DNA of the CDR3 is TGTGCCAGCAGTTCCATGGTGGGCGAGCAGTACTTC. Encoded protein: CASSSMVGEQYF.

The chain is built from TRBV5-1 and TRBJ2-7; 11 bases fit TRBD2. The CDR3 has 16 amino acids. Unmatched junction bases numbered 7, after V lost 4 bases and J lost 1 base. Looked up from germline, CDR1 is SGHRS and CDR2 is YFSETQ. The CDR3 is CASSREASGRSYEQYF. As DNA, the CDR3 is TGCGCCAGCAGCAGGGAGGCTAGCGGGAGGTCCTACGAGCAGTACTTC.

The chain couples TRBV19 to TRBJ2-1; TRBD1 matches at 9 bases. J was trimmed by 7 bases and V by 1 base; bases with no gene match: 8. Germline lookup yields CDR1 LNHDA and CDR2 SQIVND (reference sequence). This CDR3 contains 16 residues. The CDR3 sequence is CASSIVPGQGKNEQFF. The CDR3 DNA sequence: TGTGCCAGTAGTATAGTTCCGGGACAGGGCAAAAATGAGCAGTTCTTC.

V is TRBV5-1 and J is TRBJ2-5, with 7 bases lining up with TRBD2. Germline-derived CDR1 and CDR2 are SGHRS and YFSETQ. With V trimmed by 3 bases and J by 2 bases, 7 bases remained unmatched. This CDR3 has 15 amino acids. DNA of the CDR3: TGCGCCAGCAGCTATGGGACTACACGACAAGAGACCCAGTACTTC. Translating gives CASSYGTTRQETQYF.

The genes are TRBV2 and TRBJ2-1, with D perhaps being TRBD1 or TRBD2 (5 bases each). CDR3 length equals 15 residues. Germline assignment: CDR1 SNHLY and CDR2 FYNNEI. Trimming shortened V by 6 bases and J by 0 bases, and 12 bases separated the two germline ends. Written as DNA, the CDR3 is TGTGCCAGCAGACGTGACAGCGGCTCCTACAATGAGCAGTTCTTC. Translated, it gives CASRRDSGSYNEQFF.